The 27 T cell receptor beta chains below come from one sample, sequenced in a study of cytomegalovirus exposure and HLA in healthy donors. Vbeta (60) and Jbeta (13) primers were used in the PCR. TCRdb keeps only in-frame clones here, not all; method: immunoSEQ multiplex PCR. Here the sample spans about 140,000 clones, around 80% being singletons. What was sequenced was PBMCs. The receptors shown here come from a man between 40 and 49 years old in good health and CMV-seronegative.

This chain joins TRBV27 and TRBJ2-7, with TRBD1 matching 9 bases. Unmatched junction bases numbered 7, after V lost 7 bases and J lost 3 bases. The CDR3 length is 14 residues. Germline CDR1 and CDR2: MNHEY and SMNVEV (reference sequence). The CDR3 spells CASKLGTGYYEQYF. Here the CDR3 DNA reads TGTGCCAGCAAACTTGGGACAGGGTACTACGAGCAGTACTTC.

The CDR3 DNA follows: TGCTCTAGGGGGGGGGCGGGAGAGACCCAGTACTTC. It yields the protein CSRGGAGETQYF. The chain couples TRBV5-1 to TRBJ2-5; D might be TRBD2 (7 bases). CDR3 length equals 12 residues. The germline CDR1 and CDR2 sequences are SGHRS and YFSETQ. The full variable domain, with the rest looked up from reference TRBV5-1 and TRBJ2-5, is KAGVTQTPRYLIKTRGQQVTLSCSPISGHRSVSWYQQTPGQGLQFLFEYFSETQRNKGNFPGRFSGRQFSNSRSEMNVSTLELGDSALYLCSRGGAGETQYFGPGTRLLVL.

The chain joins TRBV11-3 to TRBJ2-1, with D maybe TRBD1 (6 bases). The CDR3 sequence is 13 residues long. The germline V gene has CDR1 SGHNT and CDR2 YENEEA. V was clipped by 3 bases and J by 8 bases, with 11 bases between them. For the CDR3, the DNA is TGTGCCAGCAGCTTCCACAACAGGGATGAGCAGTTCTTC. Encoded protein: CASSFHNRDEQFF.

The rearrangement uses TRBV7-2 and TRBJ2-3; D is possibly TRBD2 (6 bases). The V and J ends lost 2 bases and 4 bases respectively, with 16 bases between them. This CDR3 has 16 amino acids. Germline CDR1 and CDR2: SGHTA and FQGNSA. The CDR3 spells CASSLWLAESADTQYF. CDR3 in DNA: TGTGCCAGCAGCTTATGGTTAGCGGAAAGCGCAGATACGCAGTATTTT.

The V call is TRBV6-5, the J call TRBJ2-5; 13 bases match TRBD2. Germline lookup yields CDR1 MNHEY and CDR2 SVGAGI. The length of the CDR3 is 16 residues. J was trimmed by 4 bases and V by 3 bases; bases with no gene match: 5. CDR3 sequence reads: CASSYGGLAGRETQYF. CDR3 nucleotides: TGTGCCAGCAGTTATGGGGGACTAGCGGGGAGAGAGACCCAGTACTTC.

The V and J genes are TRBV6-4 and TRBJ1-6; D remains unclear. CDR1 is MRHNA and CDR2 is SNTAGT in the germline V gene. The V end was cut by 11 bases, the J end by 9 bases, with 11 bases between. The CDR3 is 11 amino acids. The CDR3 reads CARQPSSPLHF. CDR3 bases: TGTGCCCGCCAACCGAGTTCACCCCTCCACTTT.

The CDR3 DNA sequence: TGTGCCAGCAGTGTTAAAGAGACCCAGTACTTC. It codes for CASSVKETQYF. The V and J genes are TRBV6-1 and TRBJ2-5; D unresolved. From germline, CDR1 is MNHNS and CDR2 SASEGT. V lost 4 bases and J 3 bases, leaving 3 bases between the germline ends. This CDR3 has 11 residues.

The sample holds a few counts of this clone. The chain has TRBV18 and TRBJ2-7; perhaps TRBD1 as D (6 bases). Germline CDR1 and CDR2: KGHSH and LQKENI. The CDR3 is made up of 15 amino acids. V was pared by 1 base and J by 2 bases, with 12 bases between. The CDR3 here is CASSPRGEGAYEQYF. As DNA, the CDR3 is TGTGCCAGCTCACCACGGGGAGAGGGGGCCTACGAGCAGTACTTC.

Remarks on this clone: Germline is not matched at one junction end, which may reflect a read error. In nucleotides, the CDR3 is TGTGTCAGCAGCTTAGACCTAGCGGTCTACGAGCAGTACTTC. Its translation is CVSSLDLAVYEQYF. This chain links TRBV11-2 with TRBJ2-7; 7 bases map to TRBD2. This CDR3 is 14 amino acids long. The germline gives CDR1 SGHAT, CDR2 FQNNGV.

The V gene is TRBV15, the J gene TRBJ2-5, with unresolved D. The end of the DNA aligns better with TRBJ2-7, so the J call may be wrong. Germline V gives CDR1 LNHNV, CDR2 YYDKDF (reference sequence). The length of the CDR3 is 13 residues. CDR3 sequence: CATSRETRYEQYF. The CDR3 bases are TGTGCCACCAGCAGAGAAACCCGGTACGAGCAGTACTTC.

The chain is built from TRBV6-1 and TRBJ2-5, with a tentative D call TRBD1 (5 bases). Trimming cost V 0 bases and J 5 bases, with 13 bases left between them. This CDR3 contains 15 residues. Germline V CDR1 and CDR2: MNHNS, SASEGT. The CDR3 DNA reads as TGTGCCAGCAGTGAAGCGCTAGGGGCCGCTGAGACCCAGTACTTC. Its translation: CASSEALGAAETQYF.

The chain combines TRBV28 with TRBJ2-1, with D maybe TRBD2 (7 bases). Germline V CDR1 and CDR2: MDHEN, SYDVKM. Deletions cut 8 bases from V and 6 bases from J, with 11 bases between. The CDR3 has 12 residues. CDR3 in DNA: TGTGCCAGCCTGGGAGGGGGCAATGAGCAGTTCTTC. This codes for CASLGGGNEQFF.

Comment on this clone: Relative to the germline gene, one junction end is altered; a read error may explain this. The chain joins TRBV28 to TRBJ2-4; 8 nucleotides agree with TRBD2. Germline V gene lookup returns CDR1 MDHEN and CDR2 SYDVKM. The CDR3 is 11 residues long. DNA of the CDR3: TGTGCCAGCAGTGGCGGACTAGCAATAGACTTC. Translation gives CASSGGLAIDF.

The chain carries TRBV6-6 and TRBJ2-5; the match to TRBD1 covers 8 bases. The germline CDR1 and CDR2 sequences are MNHNY and SVGAGI (reference sequence). The CDR3 totals 16 residues. J lost 5 bases, V lost 0 bases, and 8 bases had no gene match. Written as DNA, the CDR3 is TGTGCCAGCAGTTACTCGTCAGGGGGCGGGCAGGAGACCCAGTACTTC. As protein: CASSYSSGGGQETQYF.

This chain uses TRBV15 with TRBJ2-7; a weak D match, TRBD2 (6 bases). Trimming took 1 base from V and 5 from J, leaving 15 bases between them. This CDR3 is built from 15 residues. Germline values: CDR1 LNHNV, CDR2 YYDKDF (reference sequence). CDR3 sequence reads: CATSRVEGGFHEQYF. CDR3 sequence (DNA): TGTGCCACCAGCAGAGTGGAGGGCGGTTTCCACGAGCAGTACTTC.

The chain joins TRBV28 to TRBJ1-2, with D possibly matching TRBD1 (5 bases). The CDR3 extends over 13 amino acids. V was clipped by 10 bases and J by 4 bases, with 16 bases between them. CDR1 MDHEN and CDR2 SYDVKM come from the germline V gene. In nucleotides, the CDR3 is TGTGCCATCAAGGGGCGATTGGGCTATGGCTACACCTTC. Protein sequence: CAIKGRLGYGYTF.

The chain couples TRBV7-9 to TRBJ2-5, with 8 bases that match TRBD1. V lost 5 bases, J lost 1 base, and 3 bases stayed unmatched. Germline V lookup: CDR1 SEHNR, CDR2 FQNEAQ (reference sequence). CDR3 size: 14 residues. The CDR3 loop reads CASSLGTGQETQYF. The CDR3 bases are TGTGCCAGCAGCCTGGGGACAGGCCAAGAGACCCAGTACTTC.

The genes are TRBV6-1 and TRBJ2-3, with D maybe TRBD2 (5 bases). The V and J ends lost 5 bases and 6 bases respectively, with 15 bases between them. The CDR3 spans 14 residues. Germline CDR1 MNHNS, CDR2 SASEGT. The CDR3: CASSSRGSYDTQYF. The CDR3, as DNA: TGTGCCAGCAGTTCACGGGGATCCTATGATACGCAGTATTTT.

The V gene is TRBV11-2, the J gene TRBJ2-2; unclear D gene. The CDR3 contains 15 residues. Germline CDR1 reads SGHAT; CDR2 reads FQNNGV. V was pared by 5 bases and J by 7 bases, with 17 bases between. CDR3 region: CASSITSPRRGELFF. CDR3 DNA sequence: TGTGCCAGCAGCATCACATCCCCCCGTCGCGGGGAGCTGTTTTTT.

V usage is TRBV7-3 and J usage is TRBJ2-2, with 8 positions matching TRBD1. V was clipped by 5 bases and J by 7 bases; unmatched bases: 3. Germline CDR1 SGHTA, CDR2 FQGTGA. This CDR3 region has 13 residues. The CDR3 loop reads CASSQGAIGELFF. The CDR3 nucleotides read TGTGCCAGCAGCCAGGGGGCCATCGGGGAGCTGTTTTTT.

This clone showed up just a few times. V usage is TRBV4-3 and J usage is TRBJ2-6, with D maybe TRBD2 (5 bases). The CDR3 length is 17 residues. Germline V gene data show CDR1 as LGHNA and CDR2 as YSLEER. Trimming removed 6 bases from V and 2 bases from J, with 17 bases in between. CDR3 nucleotides: TGCGCCAGCAGTCCCTTCGGGGAGTCAGCTGGGGCCAACGTCCTGACTTTC. It codes for CASSPFGESAGANVLTF.

This clone has just one count. DNA of the CDR3: TGTGCCAGCAGCTTTGGTGGTGGCAGGGCCATTCAAGAGACCCAGTACTTC. Its translation is CASSFGGGRAIQETQYF. The rearrangement joins TRBV11-2 to TRBJ2-5, with D possibly matching TRBD1 (5 bases). The CDR3 length is 17 residues. V was trimmed by 3 bases and J by 2 bases, leaving 19 bases between them. Germline loops: CDR1 SGHAT, CDR2 FQNNGV.

The chain's CDR3 is CSVEDVRGEDTQYF. CDR3 in DNA: TGCAGCGTTGAAGATGTGCGGGGAGAAGATACGCAGTATTTT. V is TRBV29-1 and J is TRBJ2-3, with a weak D call TRBD2 (6 bases). This CDR3 has 14 amino acids. V was pared by 0 bases and J by 5 bases, with 12 bases between. CDR1 SQVTM and CDR2 ANQGSEA come from the germline V gene.

The chain couples TRBV6-1 to TRBJ2-4, with 13 bases fitting TRBD2. Germline V gene sequence: CDR1 MNHNS, CDR2 SASEGT. V trimming: 4 bases; J trimming: 8 bases; junction bases outside the gene matches: 14. The CDR3 length is 18 residues. CDR3 in DNA: TGTGCCAGCAGTGTTACTAGCGGGAGGGCCCAACCTAGCCACATTCAGTACTTC. This codes for CASSVTSGRAQPSHIQYF.

In its sample, this clone was seen a few times. This chain joins TRBV19 and TRBJ1-1; possibly TRBD1 for D (6 bases). Germline CDR1 reads LNHDA; CDR2 reads SQIVND (reference sequence). The CDR3 contains 14 residues. Trimming shortened V by 5 bases and J by 3 bases, and 13 bases separated the two germline ends. The CDR3 nucleotides are TGTGCCAGTAGTGACCATACAGGGTACACTGAAGCTTTCTTT. Protein: CASSDHTGYTEAFF.

The CDR3 loop reads CASSPELGSVQYF. The CDR3 nucleotides are TGTGCCAGCTCACCGGAGCTAGGCTCGGTGCAGTACTTC. The J gene is TRBJ2-7, the V gene TRBV18; D not resolved. This CDR3 has 13 amino acids. The germline gives CDR1 KGHSH, CDR2 LQKENI. Trimming stripped 3 bases from V and 9 bases from J, with 15 bases between.

This chain joins TRBV6-1 and TRBJ2-7; 8 nucleotides agree with TRBD2. Trimming cost V 6 bases and J 4 bases; bases outside gene matches: 8. This CDR3 is built from 14 residues. Germline V gene data show CDR1 as MNHNS and CDR2 as SASEGT. In DNA, the CDR3 is TGTGCCAGCAGGCCTAGCGGGTCGGCTTACGAGCAGTACTTC. It yields the protein CASRPSGSAYEQYF.